Given below is one T cell receptor beta chain in context. The source of the PBMCs was approximately 9.5 ml of fresh peripheral blood. The data belong to a study of T cells in Graves' hyperthyroidism and ophthalmopathy. As for the study in general: Peripheral blood draws took place at initial diagnosis, ahead of any treatment.

V was trimmed by 0 bases and J by 7 bases, leaving 9 bases between them. The CDR3 is made up of 12 amino acids. Germline lookup yields CDR1 GTSNPN and CDR2 SVGIG (reference sequence). RNA transcripts yielded amplified TCR beta CDR3 regions. When the TCR CDR3 underwent first-round RT-PCR, the HTBI primer set was used. From the multiplex PCR reads, TCRdb called clonotypes with MiXCR, one entry per CDR3 protein. The sample holds about 480,000 distinct CDR3 sequences, 14% seen once. Sequenced material: blood. The source of this sequence is a woman aged 18-29 years with Graves' hyperthyroidism. V is TRBV30 and J is TRBJ1-1; unclear D gene. This CDR3 reads CAWSVWTGEAFF. In DNA form, the CDR3 reads TGTGCCTGGAGTGTATGGACGGGTGAAGCTTTCTTT.